The 24 T cell receptor beta chains listed next were all sequenced from one sample in a study of a mutant IDH1 vaccine in newly diagnosed glioma. Time point described: week 23, last vaccination. A single vaccine dose contained 300 ug of mutant IDH1 20-mer peptide, and topical imiquimod was used with it. These receptors' antigens are unknown. Using immunoSEQ multiplex PCR, the repertoire was profiled, and TCRdb retains in-frame clones only, with some absent. The sample lists around 60,000 clones, more than 75% occurring once. This specimen consisted of PBMCs, obtained from a glioma patient whose treatment included an IDH1 peptide vaccine. The receptors stem from a man aged 25 to 40 with glioma.

This clone is large. The chain employs TRBV19 and TRBJ1-1, with D possibly TRBD1 on 6 matching bases. The CDR3 covers 16 residues. The V gene lost 3 bases and the J gene lost 2 bases, with 16 bases spanning the gap. Germline V lookup: CDR1 LNHDA, CDR2 SQIVND (reference sequence). This CDR3 reads CASSILADRVNTEAFF. The CDR3 DNA reads TGTGCCAGTAGTATTCTGGCGGACAGAGTAAACACTGAAGCTTTCTTT.

The genes are TRBV9 and TRBJ1-6; D remains ambiguous. CDR1 SGDLS and CDR2 YYNGEE come from the germline V gene. The ends were cut back, 2 bases at V and 5 bases at J, with 20 bases in the middle. The CDR3 runs to 18 residues. The CDR3 coding sequence is TGTGCCAGCAGCGTCGGACCTTTCGCCCAAAAAAATAATTCACCCCTCCACTTT. This sequence encodes CASSVGPFAQKNNSPLHF.

The J gene is TRBJ1-4, the V gene TRBV5-1; D possibly corresponds to TRBD1 (6 bases). Germline CDR1 and CDR2: SGHRS and YFSETQ. V was clipped by 3 bases and J by 4 bases, with 13 bases between them. The CDR3 extends over 15 amino acids. CDR3 nucleotide sequence: TGCGCCAGCAGCTGGATGGACAGCCGTAATGAAAAACTGTTTTTT. Encoded protein: CASSWMDSRNEKLFF.

This chain joins TRBV15 and TRBJ2-1; maybe TRBD1 (6 bases). CDR3 length equals 16 residues. V was cut by 5 bases and J by 3 bases, with 17 bases left in between. Per germline, CDR1 LNHNV and CDR2 YYDKDF (reference sequence). The DNA of the CDR3 is TGTGCCACCAGCGGATCCAGGGGCGGTCGCTACAATGAGCAGTTCTTC. It is translated as CATSGSRGGRYNEQFF.

The CDR3 loop reads CASSPLTHNEQFF. DNA for the CDR3: TGTGCCAGCAGTCCTTTAACCCACAATGAGCAGTTCTTC. This chain links TRBV6-6 with TRBJ2-1; D remains ambiguous. Trimming took off 5 bases at V and 5 bases at J, with 10 bases between the two ends. Germline CDR1 and CDR2: MNHNY and SVGAGI (reference sequence). CDR3 size: 13 residues.

The rearrangement links TRBV7-6 to TRBJ2-1, with D uncertain. In germline, CDR1 is SGHVS, CDR2 FNYEAQ. The CDR3 length is 13 residues. With 4 bases removed from V and 5 bases from J, the gap between germline ends came to 9 bases. The CDR3 region is CASSSDINNEQFF. The CDR3 region has the DNA TGTGCCAGCAGCTCAGACATAAACAATGAGCAGTTCTTC. Supplemented by reference TRBV7-6 and TRBJ2-1, the full variable domain reads GAGVSQSPRYKVTKRGQDVALRCDPISGHVSLYWYRQALGQGPEFLTYFNYEAQQDKSGLPNDRFSAERPEGSISTLTIQRTEQRDSAMYRCASSSDINNEQFFGPGTRLTVL.

The V and J genes are TRBV18 and TRBJ2-3; D is perhaps TRBD2 (5 bases). Germline V lookup: CDR1 KGHSH, CDR2 LQKENI. The CDR3 covers 13 residues. Trimming left V 3 bases short and J 2 bases short, with 6 bases between. DNA for the CDR3: TGTGCCAGCTCACCGAGGGTCACAGATACGCAGTATTTT. Protein: CASSPRVTDTQYF.

This clone was found once. The chain links TRBV5-1 to TRBJ2-7; D perhaps matches TRBD2 (5 bases). Per germline, CDR1 SGHRS and CDR2 YFSETQ. The V end was cut by 4 bases, the J end by 5 bases, with 10 bases between. This CDR3 contains 12 residues. CDR3 nucleotide sequence: TGCGCCAGCAGCCTGACGGGGAACGAGCAGTACTTC. Amino acid sequence: CASSLTGNEQYF.

V is TRBV19 and J is TRBJ1-2; D perhaps matches TRBD1 (6 bases). V was clipped by 3 bases and J by 3 bases, with 14 bases between them. From germline, CDR1 is LNHDA and CDR2 SQIVND (reference sequence). CDR3 length: 15 residues. The CDR3 bases are TGTGCCAGTAGTATTAGGGGACAAAAGTACTATGGCTACACCTTC. As protein: CASSIRGQKYYGYTF.

The V and J genes are TRBV28 and TRBJ1-4, with D hard to call. Trimming took off 4 bases at V and 0 bases at J, with 6 bases between the two ends. Germline V gene lookup returns CDR1 MDHEN and CDR2 SYDVKM. This CDR3 spans 14 amino acids. The CDR3 protein is CASSSRPTNEKLFF. In DNA, the CDR3 is TGTGCCAGCAGTTCCCGGCCAACTAATGAAAAACTGTTTTTT.

CDR3: CASSLGQGYTF. CDR3 bases: TGTGCCAGCAGCTTAGGTCAGGGCTACACCTTC. The rearrangement uses TRBV7-8 and TRBJ1-2; D ambiguous. Germline V CDR1 and CDR2: SGHVS, FQNEAQ. This CDR3 has 11 residues. The V gene lost 1 base and the J gene lost 8 bases, with 5 bases spanning the gap.

The chain combines TRBV9 with TRBJ2-5; possible D gene TRBD1, 6 bases. V lost 4 bases and J lost 2, with 18 bases in between. CDR1 is SGDLS and CDR2 is YYNGEE in the germline V gene. The CDR3 covers 16 residues. Here the CDR3 DNA reads TGTGCCAGCAGCCAGGGGCTGGGACGTGGACAAGAGACCCAGTACTTC. It yields the protein CASSQGLGRGQETQYF. Using reference TRBV9 and TRBJ2-5 for the parts outside the CDR3, the full variable domain is DSGVTQTPKHLITATGQRVTLRCSPRSGDLSVYWYQQSLDQGLQFLIQYYNGEERAKGNILERFSAQQFPDLHSELNLSSLELGDSALYFCASSQGLGRGQETQYFGPGTRLLVL.

The chain employs TRBV7-9 and TRBJ1-5, with D unclear. Germline V gene sequence: CDR1 SEHNR, CDR2 FQNEAQ (reference sequence). V lost 1 base to trimming and J lost 3 bases, with 4 bases between them. The CDR3 spans 13 residues. CDR3 bases: TGTGCCAGCAGCTTAGGTTACAATCAGCCCCAGCATTTT. The encoded protein is CASSLGYNQPQHF.

DNA of the CDR3: TGCGCCAGCAGCTTGGAGTCTTCAGGGATAGGGGTGAACACTGAAGCTTTCTTT. This codes for CASSLESSGIGVNTEAFF. This chain links TRBV5-1 with TRBJ1-1; weak D call: TRBD1 (5 bases). The V gene's germline CDR1 is SGHRS and CDR2 YFSETQ. V lost 0 bases to trimming and J lost 0 bases, with 18 bases between them. CDR3 length: 18 amino acids.

The chain is built from TRBV5-1 and TRBJ1-4; maybe TRBD1 (6 bases). Trimming pared 0 bases from V and 7 bases from J, leaving 19 bases between. Germline loops: CDR1 SGHRS, CDR2 YFSETQ. The CDR3 consists of 17 residues. In DNA, the CDR3 is TGCGCCAGCAGCTTGGCCAAAACTGGGGGCGGAGGTGAAAAACTGTTTTTT. Its translation is CASSLAKTGGGGEKLFF.

This clone was seen a handful of times. The CDR3 here is CASSLRGHPGQGDNSPLHF. CDR3 DNA sequence: TGTGCCAGCAGCTTGAGGGGCCACCCGGGACAGGGTGATAATTCACCCCTCCACTTT. The gene calls are TRBV5-6 and TRBJ1-6; 9 nucleotides match TRBD1. V lost 1 base to trimming and J lost 5 bases; unmatched junction nucleotides: 13. Germline V gene sequence: CDR1 SGHDT, CDR2 YYEEEE. CDR3 length equals 19 residues.

The rearrangement uses TRBV5-4 and TRBJ1-2; no clear D. Trimming took off 0 bases at V and 3 bases at J, with 9 bases between the two ends. The CDR3 runs 14 residues. Germline loops: CDR1 SGHNT, CDR2 YYREEE (reference sequence). CDR3 in amino acids: CASSLGTYDYGYTF. DNA of the CDR3: TGTGCCAGCAGCTTGGGGACGTATGACTATGGCTACACCTTC.

Points on this clone: Other DNA variants within this sample encode the same CDR3. This sequence joins TRBV5-4 and TRBJ2-5, with D maybe TRBD2 (7 bases). This CDR3 contains 15 residues. V lost 4 bases, J lost 7 bases, and 20 bases lay in between. In germline, CDR1 is SGHNT, CDR2 YYREEE (reference sequence). Here the CDR3 reads CASSEGGTGGRTQYF. The CDR3 region has the DNA TGTGCCAGCAGCGAAGGGGGGACGGGGGGTCGGACCCAGTACTTC.

V usage is TRBV5-4 and J usage is TRBJ2-3; unclear D gene. V was clipped by 0 bases and J by 0 bases, with 11 bases between them. Germline loops: CDR1 SGHNT, CDR2 YYREEE (reference sequence). The CDR3 is 16 amino acids. Here the CDR3 DNA reads TGTGCCAGCAGCTTGGGTTCTACCACTAGCACAGATACGCAGTATTTT. Its translation is CASSLGSTTSTDTQYF.

This clone has a single count. This chain connects TRBV28 to TRBJ2-7, with D perhaps TRBD1 (5 bases). V gave up 3 bases and J gave up 1 base, with 10 bases separating them. CDR1 is MDHEN and CDR2 is SYDVKM in the germline V gene. The CDR3 covers 14 residues. CDR3: CASSFPGNSYEQYF. In nucleotides, the CDR3 is TGTGCCAGCAGTTTTCCAGGGAATTCCTACGAGCAGTACTTC.

The chain joins TRBV4-1 to TRBJ2-4; TRBD1 agrees at 9 bases. The V gene's germline CDR1 is MGHRA and CDR2 YSYEKL. Unmatched junction bases numbered 14, after V lost 5 bases and J lost 0 bases. This CDR3 has 19 residues. CDR3 sequence: CASSVGQGFARSAKNIQYF. The CDR3 DNA reads TGCGCCAGCAGCGTCGGACAGGGGTTCGCCCGATCAGCCAAAAACATTCAGTACTTC.

J is TRBJ2-1 and V is TRBV4-1; D could derive from TRBD1 or TRBD2 (5 bases each). Trimming removed 0 bases from V and 0 bases from J, with 18 bases in between. Germline V gene sequence: CDR1 MGHRA, CDR2 YSYEKL. The CDR3 covers 19 residues. The CDR3 reads CASSQEGVGSFGSYNEQFF. The CDR3 DNA follows: TGCGCCAGCAGCCAAGAAGGGGTAGGGAGCTTTGGCTCCTACAATGAGCAGTTCTTC.

The chain combines TRBV14 with TRBJ2-7, with D tentatively TRBD1 or TRBD2 (5 bases each). CDR1 SGHDN and CDR2 FVKESK come from the germline V gene. Deletions cut 3 bases from V and 5 bases from J, with 23 bases between. This CDR3 is 17 amino acids long. This CDR3 reads CASSHALGTPFEDEQYF. CDR3 sequence (DNA): TGTGCCAGCAGCCATGCCCTAGGGACCCCGTTTGAGGACGAGCAGTACTTC.

The rearrangement links TRBV25-1 to TRBJ1-5; D ambiguous. Trimming removed 9 bases at V and 3 bases at J, with 21 bases between. Germline V lookup: CDR1 MGHDK, CDR2 SYGVNS. This CDR3 region has 16 residues. CDR3 sequence: CARRSLGGSHNQPQHF. Here the CDR3 DNA reads TGTGCCAGGCGGTCCCTGGGAGGCAGCCACAATCAGCCCCAGCATTTT.